Presented here are 20 T cell receptor beta chains from one specimen sequenced in a study of shared clonotypes between healthy human individuals. Using immunoSEQ multiplex PCR, the repertoire was profiled, and TCRdb retains in-frame clones only, with some absent. Of about 2.4 million clones listed, roughly 93% are singletons. Material for sequencing was naive CD4+ T cells from PBMCs. Subset here: CD45RA+ positively selected. These receptors were collected from a young man in good health. Some clones in this sample may be carry-over from other donors' samples.

This rearrangement joins TRBV28 to TRBJ1-2; 7 positions agree with TRBD1. Germline V gene sequence: CDR1 MDHEN, CDR2 SYDVKM. Unmatched junction bases numbered 11, after V lost 6 bases and J lost 7 bases. The CDR3 extends over 14 amino acids. CDR3: CASRGRQGRAGYTF. The CDR3 bases are TGTGCCAGCAGGGGAAGACAGGGTAGGGCTGGCTACACCTTC.

V is TRBV7-2 and J is TRBJ2-5; tentative D call: TRBD1 (6 bases). This CDR3 spans 13 amino acids. Germline-derived CDR1 and CDR2 are SGHTA and FQGNSA. Trimming stripped 5 bases from V and 5 bases from J, with 12 bases between. The CDR3 sequence is CASSRGGIETQYF. The CDR3 DNA follows: TGTGCCAGCAGCCGAGGGGGTATCGAGACCCAGTACTTC.

The rearrangement links TRBV7-7 to TRBJ2-3; no firm D call. Per the germline V gene, CDR1 is SSHAT and CDR2 is FNYEAQ (reference sequence). This CDR3 region has 13 residues. V was shortened by 1 base and J by 6 bases, with 8 bases between the two germline ends. CDR3 bases: TGTGCCAGCAGCTTAGAACGGCGCGATACGCAGTATTTT. This gives the protein CASSLERRDTQYF.

This clone was seen only once. The sample holds other DNA sequences that translate to the same CDR3. The chain uses TRBV10-3 and TRBJ2-1, with 7 nucleotides matching TRBD2. The CDR3 is made up of 13 amino acids. V lost 2 bases to trimming and J lost 5 bases; unmatched junction nucleotides: 0. Germline V gene data show CDR1 as ENHRY and CDR2 as SYGVKD. The CDR3 region has the DNA TGTGCCATCAGTGAGAGCGGGGACAATGAGCAGTTCTTC. It translates to CAISESGDNEQFF.

V gene TRBV4-1 combines with J gene TRBJ2-7, with 11 positions matching TRBD1. Trimming took 6 bases from V and 3 from J; bases not matched to a gene: 7. This CDR3 has 15 amino acids. In germline, CDR1 is MGHRA, CDR2 YSYEKL. The CDR3 loop reads CASRPLGQGDYEQYF. Here the CDR3 DNA reads TGCGCCAGCAGACCTTTGGGACAGGGGGACTACGAGCAGTACTTC.

This chain links TRBV5-1 with TRBJ2-7; D tentatively fits TRBD1 or TRBD2 (8 bases each). Trimming pared 1 base from V and 2 bases from J, leaving 16 bases between. The CDR3 has 16 amino acids. Germline V CDR1 and CDR2: SGHRS, YFSETQ. This CDR3 is CASSLPTGGLAYEQYF. CDR3 bases: TGCGCCAGCAGCTTGCCTACAGGGGGACTAGCCTACGAGCAGTACTTC.

This rearrangement joins TRBV28 to TRBJ2-7, with no clear D. This CDR3 region has 13 residues. Trimming pared 6 bases from V and 2 bases from J, leaving 11 bases between. Germline CDR1 and CDR2: MDHEN and SYDVKM. CDR3 in DNA: TGTGCCAGCAGCGGCGGCGCCGCCTACGAGCAGTACTTC. Translated, it gives CASSGGAAYEQYF.

The chain has TRBV5-1 and TRBJ2-7, with 13 bases aligning to TRBD2. The J segment lost 4 bases and the V segment lost 4 bases, leaving 11 bases of the junction unmatched. The germline CDR1 and CDR2 sequences are SGHRS and YFSETQ. This CDR3 region has 17 residues. CDR3 residues: CASSKGLAGMTGYEQYF. In DNA, the CDR3 is TGCGCCAGCAGCAAGGGACTAGCGGGAATGACTGGATACGAGCAGTACTTC.

V is TRBV7-2 and J is TRBJ2-3; 8 bases agree with TRBD1. Trimming at V came to 4 bases and at J to 4 bases, leaving 7 bases not matched to a gene. The CDR3 is made up of 15 amino acids. The V gene's germline CDR1 is SGHTA and CDR2 FQGNSA. Written as DNA, the CDR3 is TGTGCCAGCAGCTCCTGGACAGGGTATGCAGATACGCAGTATTTT. Amino acids: CASSSWTGYADTQYF.

This clone was observed once. The chain combines TRBV6-5 with TRBJ1-1; no reliable D call. Germline V CDR1 and CDR2: MNHEY, SVGAGI. The CDR3 extends over 15 amino acids. The V end lost 6 bases, the J end lost 0 bases, and 14 bases lay between the germline ends. The CDR3 reads CASSPKPYMNTEAFF. CDR3 in DNA: TGTGCCAGCAGCCCTAAGCCCTACATGAACACTGAAGCTTTCTTT.

The chain is built from TRBV9 and TRBJ1-4; TRBD1 might be the D (5 bases). CDR3 size: 15 residues. Trimming removed 4 bases at V and 8 bases at J, with 18 bases between. Germline CDR1 reads SGDLS; CDR2 reads YYNGEE. The CDR3 DNA reads TGTGCCAGCAGCAGTAGCTTTAGGGACGGGGAAAAACTGTTTTTT. This translates into CASSSSFRDGEKLFF. Variable domain in full (rest from reference TRBV9 and TRBJ1-4): DSGVTQTPKHLITATGQRVTLRCSPRSGDLSVYWYQQSLDQGLQFLIQYYNGEERAKGNILERFSAQQFPDLHSELNLSSLELGDSALYFCASSSSFRDGEKLFFGSGTQLSVL.

The chain joins TRBV6-4 to TRBJ2-2; 7 positions match TRBD1. The germline gives CDR1 MRHNA, CDR2 SNTAGT. The CDR3 is 14 amino acids. V trimming: 7 bases; J trimming: 4 bases; junction bases outside the gene matches: 6. CDR3 amino acids: CASKAGGGTGELFF. CDR3 coding DNA: TGTGCCAGCAAAGCAGGGGGTGGCACCGGGGAGCTGTTTTTT.

CDR3: CASSLVGRGLLSGANVLTF. CDR3 in DNA: TGTGCCAGCAGCTTGGTCGGCAGGGGGCTTCTCTCTGGGGCCAACGTCCTGACTTTC. The chain carries TRBV5-4 and TRBJ2-6, with 8 bases that match TRBD1. Per germline, CDR1 SGHNT and CDR2 YYREEE (reference sequence). This CDR3 region has 19 residues. After removal of 0 bases from V and 0 bases from J, the junction contained 8 bases not matched to a gene.

This sequence joins TRBV2 and TRBJ2-2, with a possible D match to TRBD1 (6 bases). CDR1 SNHLY and CDR2 FYNNEI come from the germline V gene. The V end was cut by 4 bases, the J end by 1 base, with 10 bases between. There are 15 residues in the CDR3. CDR3 bases: TGTGCCAGCAGTGGAGGGGGTCTGAACACCGGGGAGCTGTTTTTT. The encoded protein is CASSGGGLNTGELFF.

The chain recombines TRBV28 with TRBJ1-4; D is unclear. Germline CDR1 reads MDHEN; CDR2 reads SYDVKM. The CDR3 runs 13 residues. V lost 0 bases, J lost 5 bases, and 4 bases lay in between. This chain's CDR3 is CASSLWGNEKLFF. CDR3 in DNA: TGTGCCAGCAGTTTATGGGGAAATGAAAAACTGTTTTTT.

V usage is TRBV7-9 and J usage is TRBJ2-3; 7 bases map to TRBD2. Losses at the gene ends were 4 bases for V and 5 bases for J; bases not matched to a gene: 6. This CDR3 has 14 amino acids. The germline V gene encodes CDR1 SEHNR and CDR2 FQNEAQ (reference sequence). This CDR3 reads CASSWGGPGDTQYF. The DNA of the CDR3 is TGTGCCAGCAGCTGGGGGGGTCCGGGAGATACGCAGTATTTT.

This chain uses TRBV27 with TRBJ2-2; 10 bases are shared with TRBD1. CDR3 length: 20 residues. The junction had 18 bases not matched to a gene; V was cut back by 7 bases and J by 1 base. Germline-derived CDR1 and CDR2 are MNHEY and SMNVEV (reference sequence). CDR3 coding DNA: TGTGCCAGCACTTCACGGCCCGGGACAGGGGCCCTACTGAACACCGGGGAGCTGTTTTTT. Translated: CASTSRPGTGALLNTGELFF.

This rearrangement joins TRBV10-3 to TRBJ2-1; 10 nucleotides agree with TRBD2. The V and J ends lost 8 bases and 9 bases, in that order; junction bases with no gene match: 10. Germline V gene sequence: CDR1 ENHRY, CDR2 SYGVKD. This CDR3 has 14 amino acids. The CDR3 protein is CAIAGTSDVFEQFF. Here the CDR3 DNA reads TGTGCCATCGCCGGGACTAGCGATGTATTTGAGCAGTTCTTC.

The chain links TRBV2 to TRBJ1-1; the D is unclear. There are 14 residues in the CDR3. Germline V gene sequence: CDR1 SNHLY, CDR2 FYNNEI. V was cut by 0 bases and J by 0 bases, with 5 bases left in between. The CDR3 sequence is CASSEARLNTEAFF. The CDR3 coding sequence is TGTGCCAGCAGTGAAGCGCGACTGAACACTGAAGCTTTCTTT.

The chain employs TRBV18 and TRBJ2-3, with TRBD2 matching over 10 bases. With 2 bases clipped from V and 3 bases from J, the junction kept 14 bases outside the gene matches. The CDR3 loop spans 19 amino acids. Germline V gives CDR1 KGHSH, CDR2 LQKENI. This CDR3 is CASSPFGRRLAGETDTQYF. The CDR3 DNA is TGTGCCAGCTCACCATTCGGGAGGCGCCTAGCGGGAGAAACAGATACGCAGTATTTT.